The present T cell receptor beta chain was sequenced within a study of blood T cell repertoires in COVID-19. Overall study context: COVID-19 samples, acute and convalescent, were from the United States, Italy and Spain.

In the source study's methods: Reference gene primer amplification gave estimated nucleated cell counts. Only in-frame clones appear in the TCRdb table, and some are missing; sequencing was by immunoSEQ multiplex PCR. The DNA was the basis for D and trimming; V, J and clone size are from that table. The sample holds about 470,000 clones, about 85% seen once. The CDR3 consists of 12 residues. Germline V gene sequence: CDR1 LGHDT, CDR2 YNNKEL (reference sequence). V dropped 6 bases and J dropped 10 bases, with 15 bases sitting between them. Participants came from some 26 US areas, aged roughly 18 to 90 years. Self-reported history from a screening survey and questionnaire set each donor's cohort.

Sequencing was carried out using PBMCs or T cells enriched from blood (not recorded which). The chain has TRBV3-1 (or the pseudogene TRBV3-2) and TRBJ1-1; D is ambiguous. The clonotype comes from a woman aged 18-29 years who had recovered from COVID-19. CDR3 coding DNA: TGTGCCAGCAGAACTACGGAGGGTCGAGCTTTCTTT. It translates to CASRTTEGRAFF.